This passage covers 15 T cell receptor beta chains from one sample sequenced in a study of PD-L1 blockade in urothelial cancer. The sample's time point: peripheral blood 6 weeks after treatment start. Method: immunoSEQ multiplex PCR; TCRdb's copy keeps in-frame clones and lacks some. The table shows 25,000 to 30,000 clones, with approximately 81% occurring only once. The sequenced sample was PBMCs, obtained around atezolizumab (anti-PD-L1) treatment. All receptors derive from a man between 70 and 80 years old with urothelial cancer.

The J gene is TRBJ2-5, the V gene TRBV4-1, with 8 bases matching TRBD1. The CDR3 has 19 residues. The germline gives CDR1 MGHRA, CDR2 YSYEKL. Trimming took 3 bases from V and 3 from J; bases not matched to a gene: 18. This CDR3 is CASSQTPSLQGQVKETQYF. CDR3 DNA sequence: TGCGCCAGCAGCCAGACCCCATCTCTCCAGGGACAGGTAAAAGAGACCCAGTACTTC.

The chain has TRBV4-1 and TRBJ1-5; D is undetermined. The CDR3 is made up of 16 amino acids. The V gene's germline CDR1 is MGHRA and CDR2 YSYEKL. V was trimmed by 4 bases and J by 5 bases, leaving 18 bases between them. The CDR3 reads CASSRSAVRGHQPQHF. The CDR3 DNA sequence: TGCGCCAGCAGCCGATCCGCTGTAAGAGGGCATCAGCCCCAGCATTTT.

The V call is TRBV29-1, the J call TRBJ2-1; 9 bases fit TRBD2. Trimming at V came to 5 bases and at J to 7 bases, leaving 9 bases not matched to a gene. Per the germline V gene, CDR1 is SQVTM and CDR2 is ANQGSEA. CDR3 size: 14 residues. Written as DNA, the CDR3 is TGCAGCGTTAAAGGCGGGGGGGCGAATAATGAGCAGTTCTTC. The encoded protein is CSVKGGGANNEQFF.

The rearrangement links TRBV11-3 to TRBJ2-3; 8 nucleotides match TRBD2. With V trimmed by 5 bases and J by 0 bases, 10 bases remained unmatched. Germline V gene data show CDR1 as SGHNT and CDR2 as YENEEA. The CDR3 extends over 17 amino acids. The CDR3 DNA reads as TGTGCCAGCAGCCGGGGGGGTACTAGCGCTAGCACAGATACGCAGTATTTT. Amino acids: CASSRGGTSASTDTQYF.

This sequence joins TRBV18 and TRBJ1-1; maybe TRBD1 (5 bases). Germline CDR1 reads KGHSH; CDR2 reads LQKENI. CDR3 size: 15 residues. V lost 3 bases and J lost 1, with 12 bases in between. CDR3 protein: CASSPTRQTNTEAFF. The CDR3 DNA reads as TGTGCCAGCTCACCGACTCGACAGACGAACACTGAAGCTTTCTTT.

The chain employs TRBV5-5 and TRBJ2-5, with 7 bases identical to TRBD2. Germline CDR1 SGHKS, CDR2 YYEKEE (reference sequence). With 2 bases clipped from V and 6 bases from J, the junction kept 10 bases outside the gene matches. The CDR3 has 15 residues. CDR3 sequence: CASSLRGRGGKTQYF. In nucleotides, the CDR3 is TGTGCCAGCAGCTTAAGAGGGAGGGGAGGAAAGACCCAGTACTTC.

This clone was detected only once. In DNA form, the CDR3 reads TGTGCCAGCAGCTTTTCCCCCGGGACAGGAGCCTACGAGCAGTACTTC. Translating it yields CASSFSPGTGAYEQYF. The chain recombines TRBV7-2 with TRBJ2-7; TRBD1 matches at 8 bases. Germline V gene lookup returns CDR1 SGHTA and CDR2 FQGNSA. Trimming took 3 bases from V and 2 from J; bases not matched to a gene: 9. This CDR3 region has 16 residues.

This clone was counted a few times. The gene calls are TRBV11-3 and TRBJ1-5, with D uncertain. Looked up from germline, CDR1 is SGHNT and CDR2 is YENEEA. The CDR3 loop spans 13 amino acids. V lost 5 bases to trimming and J lost 6 bases, with 11 bases between them. CDR3 in amino acids: CASSPSQFQPQHF. CDR3 in DNA: TGTGCCAGCAGCCCATCACAGTTTCAGCCCCAGCATTTT.

The CDR3: CASSLAGGTWGEAFF. CDR3 in DNA: TGTGCCAGCAGCTTAGCGGGGGGGACTTGGGGTGAAGCTTTCTTT. The V and J genes are TRBV7-2 and TRBJ1-1; D may be TRBD1 (5 bases). CDR1 is SGHTA and CDR2 is FQGNSA in the germline V gene. The CDR3 totals 15 residues. The V end lost 0 bases, the J end lost 7 bases, and 15 bases lay between the germline ends.

The gene calls are TRBV11-2 and TRBJ2-3, with TRBD2 matching over 7 bases. Germline lookup yields CDR1 SGHAT and CDR2 FQNNGV. CDR3 size: 14 residues. The junction had 1 base not matched to a gene; V was cut back by 1 base and J by 3 bases. CDR3 residues: CASSLGGRTDTQYF. Here the CDR3 DNA reads TGTGCCAGCAGCTTAGGCGGGAGAACAGATACGCAGTATTTT.

This clone was detected only once. Distinct nucleotide sequences in the sample also encode this CDR3. The V call is TRBV18, the J call TRBJ2-7, with D tentatively TRBD1 (6 bases). Germline assignment: CDR1 KGHSH and CDR2 LQKENI. Trimming stripped 1 base from V and 0 bases from J, with 10 bases between. There are 15 residues in the CDR3. CDR3: CASSPRRQDSYEQYF. The DNA for the CDR3 is TGTGCCAGCTCACCACGGAGACAGGACTCCTACGAGCAGTACTTC.

The chain is built from TRBV2 and TRBJ1-5; D not resolved. CDR3 length: 13 residues. Germline loops: CDR1 SNHLY, CDR2 FYNNEI. Trimming pared 6 bases from V and 7 bases from J, leaving 13 bases between. CDR3 residues: CASRRVTKQPQHF. The CDR3 DNA reads TGTGCCAGCAGGCGGGTAACTAAGCAGCCCCAGCATTTT.

This chain uses TRBV5-1 with TRBJ2-7; a possible D gene is TRBD1 (6 bases). Germline V lookup: CDR1 SGHRS, CDR2 YFSETQ. Trimming pared 4 bases from V and 0 bases from J, leaving 20 bases between. The CDR3 is made up of 17 amino acids. CDR3 bases: TGCGCCAGCAGCCAGAATACAGGGCTAGGGAGCTCCTACGAGCAGTACTTC. Translated, it gives CASSQNTGLGSSYEQYF.

V is TRBV5-1 and J is TRBJ2-1; D might be TRBD1 (6 bases). The CDR3 has 16 amino acids. Germline V gives CDR1 SGHRS, CDR2 YFSETQ. V was clipped by 3 bases and J by 3 bases, with 16 bases between them. The CDR3 protein is CASSSLQGFNYNEQFF. The CDR3 DNA is TGCGCCAGCAGCTCCTTACAGGGTTTCAACTACAATGAGCAGTTCTTC.

The chain joins TRBV7-2 to TRBJ2-1, with 16 bases matching TRBD2. The CDR3 contains 14 residues. The trim removed 5 bases at V and 13 bases at J, leaving 5 bases unmatched. The germline CDR1 and CDR2 sequences are SGHTA and FQGNSA. The CDR3 sequence is CASSRGTSGGDQFF. In nucleotides, the CDR3 is TGTGCCAGCAGCCGGGGGACTAGCGGGGGGGACCAGTTCTTC.